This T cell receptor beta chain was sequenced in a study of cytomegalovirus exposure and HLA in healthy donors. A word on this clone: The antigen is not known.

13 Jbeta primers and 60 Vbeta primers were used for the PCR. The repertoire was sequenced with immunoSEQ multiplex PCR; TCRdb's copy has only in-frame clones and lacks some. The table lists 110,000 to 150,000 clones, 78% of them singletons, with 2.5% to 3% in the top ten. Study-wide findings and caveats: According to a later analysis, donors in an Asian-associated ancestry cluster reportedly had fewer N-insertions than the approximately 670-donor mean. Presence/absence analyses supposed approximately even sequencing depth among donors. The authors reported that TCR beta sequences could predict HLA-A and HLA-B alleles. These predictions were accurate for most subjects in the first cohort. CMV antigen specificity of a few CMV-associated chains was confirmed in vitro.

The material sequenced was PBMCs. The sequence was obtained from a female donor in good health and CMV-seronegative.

The CDR3 region is CSVATSGTGDILFF. The CDR3 nucleotides read TGCAGCGTTGCGACTTCGGGGACAGGGGATATATTGTTTTTT. V usage is TRBV29-1 and J usage is TRBJ1-4; 10 nucleotides agree with TRBD1. Germline V gene data show CDR1 as SQVTM and CDR2 as ANQGSEA. The CDR3 is made up of 14 amino acids. V gave up 4 bases and J gave up 15 bases; unmatched junction bases: 14.